Below are 30 T cell receptor beta chains sequenced from a single sample in a study of cytotoxic CD8 clonotypes in ibrutinib-treated CLL. The protocol was immunoSEQ multiplex PCR, while the TCRdb copy is restricted to in-frame clones and leaves out a portion. The profile shows a few hundred thousand clones, 80% of them singletons. Sample: PBMCs, taken before ibrutinib treatment. These TCRs come from a human donor with chronic lymphocytic leukemia.

The gene calls are TRBV10-1 and TRBJ2-5, with TRBD2 matching 11 bases. J lost 1 base, V lost 3 bases, and 7 bases had no gene match. The CDR3 is made up of 17 amino acids. The germline V gene encodes CDR1 WNHNN and CDR2 SYGVQD (reference sequence). In nucleotides, the CDR3 is TGCGCCAGCAGTGAACTAGCGGGAGCACCCCTCCAAGAGACCCAGTACTTC. Amino acid sequence: CASSELAGAPLQETQYF.

This chain connects TRBV29-1 to TRBJ1-4; D perhaps matches TRBD1 (5 bases). Per germline, CDR1 SQVTM and CDR2 ANQGSEA. V was cut by 4 bases and J by 0 bases, with 12 bases left in between. This CDR3 comprises 15 residues. The CDR3 protein is CSVAGWGATNEKLFF. CDR3 in DNA: TGCAGCGTTGCCGGGTGGGGGGCAACTAATGAAAAACTGTTTTTT.

The V and J genes are TRBV12-5 and TRBJ2-5, with 8 nucleotides matching TRBD2. Germline V gene sequence: CDR1 LGHNT, CDR2 FRNRAP. The length of the CDR3 is 13 residues. V lost 7 bases, J lost 8 bases, and 9 bases stayed unmatched. The CDR3: CASEVAGGHTQYF. The DNA of the CDR3 is TGTGCTAGTGAAGTCGCGGGAGGACATACCCAGTACTTC.

V usage is TRBV5-4 and J usage is TRBJ2-3; 7 bases map to TRBD1. Trimming cost V 4 bases and J 0 bases; bases outside gene matches: 5. The CDR3 extends over 15 amino acids. Germline V gene lookup returns CDR1 SGHNT and CDR2 YYREEE (reference sequence). CDR3 coding DNA: TGTGCCAGCAGCCGAGGGGGCCCAAGCACAGATACGCAGTATTTT. Translated: CASSRGGPSTDTQYF. The full variable domain, in which reference TRBV5-4 and TRBJ2-3 provide the parts outside the CDR3, is ETGVTQSPTHLIKTRGQQVTLRCSSQSGHNTVSWYQQALGQGPQFIFQYYREEENGRGNFPPRFSGLQFPNYSSELNVNALELDDSALYLCASSRGGPSTDTQYFGPGTRLTVL.

V usage is TRBV7-2 and J usage is TRBJ2-3; no firm D call. The CDR3 consists of 12 residues. CDR1 SGHTA and CDR2 FQGNSA come from the germline V gene. Trimming stripped 5 bases from V and 6 bases from J, with 9 bases between. This CDR3 is CASSRITDTQYF. DNA for the CDR3: TGTGCCAGCAGCCGGATTACGGATACGCAGTATTTT.

CDR3 residues: CASSGPVYGYTF. The CDR3, as DNA: TGTGCCAGCAGCGGGCCAGTCTATGGCTACACCTTC. The chain links TRBV5-6 to TRBJ1-2; D not resolved. Germline V gene data show CDR1 as SGHDT and CDR2 as YYEEEE. The V end was cut by 4 bases, the J end by 4 bases, with 8 bases between. CDR3 length: 12 residues. Supplemented by reference TRBV5-6 and TRBJ1-2, the full variable domain reads DAGVTQSPTHLIKTRGQQVTLRCSPKSGHDTVSWYQQALGQGPQFIFQYYEEEERQRGNFPDRFSGHQFPNYSSELNVNALLLGDSALYLCASSGPVYGYTFGSGTRLTVV.

This chain links TRBV19 with TRBJ2-7, with unresolved D. The CDR3 is 13 residues long. Germline loops: CDR1 LNHDA, CDR2 SQIVND (reference sequence). Trimming took 8 bases from V and 0 from J, leaving 11 bases between them. In DNA form, the CDR3 reads TGTGCCAGTCGCCGAGTCGGCTCCTACGAGCAGTACTTC. Its translation is CASRRVGSYEQYF.

The chain uses TRBV29-1 and TRBJ2-5; D gene unclear. The germline CDR1 and CDR2 sequences are SQVTM and ANQGSEA. V lost 4 bases, J lost 5 bases, and 8 bases lay in between. This CDR3 comprises 11 residues. DNA for the CDR3: TGCAGCGTTGTGATGGGGGAGACCCAGTACTTC. This translates into CSVVMGETQYF.

The gene calls are TRBV29-1 and TRBJ2-1; no reliable D call. Trimming pared 5 bases from V and 4 bases from J, leaving 6 bases between. The CDR3 is 11 amino acids. Germline lookup yields CDR1 SQVTM and CDR2 ANQGSEA. In DNA, the CDR3 is TGCAGCGTTTCAGATTACAATGAGCAGTTCTTC. Translating it yields CSVSDYNEQFF.

The table lists this clone with a few counts. V usage is TRBV6-1 and J usage is TRBJ2-1; TRBD2 agrees at 14 bases. The CDR3 sequence is 16 residues long. Germline-derived CDR1 and CDR2 are MNHNS and SASEGT. The V and J ends lost 4 bases and 7 bases, in that order; junction bases with no gene match: 6. The CDR3: CASSGFGTSGSNEQFF. DNA for the CDR3: TGTGCCAGCAGTGGCTTTGGGACTAGCGGGAGTAATGAGCAGTTCTTC.

V is TRBV15 and J is TRBJ2-1; a weak D match, TRBD1 (5 bases). The V end lost 0 bases, the J end lost 9 bases, and 18 bases lay between the germline ends. The CDR3 runs to 16 residues. Germline V gives CDR1 LNHNV, CDR2 YYDKDF (reference sequence). The CDR3 is CATSRDLALGTGEQFF. DNA for the CDR3: TGTGCCACCAGCAGAGATCTGGCTCTGGGAACAGGTGAGCAGTTCTTC.

The chain carries TRBV19 and TRBJ2-1; D is undetermined. The CDR3 runs to 13 residues. Between the trimmed V and J ends, which lost 4 bases and 10 bases, there was a span of 14 bases. CDR1 LNHDA and CDR2 SQIVND come from the germline V gene (reference sequence). The CDR3 loop is CASSTLSGVEQFF. CDR3 DNA sequence: TGTGCCAGTAGTACCCTCTCTGGGGTAGAGCAGTTCTTC.

This chain uses TRBV6-5 with TRBJ2-1; D is unresolved. Germline lookup yields CDR1 MNHEY and CDR2 SVGAGI. CDR3 length: 16 amino acids. Trimming removed 2 bases at V and 2 bases at J, with 13 bases between. The CDR3 bases are TGTGCCAGCAGTTACCGGTTGGACCAGACCTACAATGAGCAGTTCTTC. It translates to CASSYRLDQTYNEQFF.

The rearrangement uses TRBV9 and TRBJ1-4; 8 nucleotides align to TRBD1. The CDR3 consists of 16 residues. The germline CDR1 and CDR2 sequences are SGDLS and YYNGEE. Unmatched junction bases numbered 11, after V lost 4 bases and J lost 6 bases. The CDR3 reads CASSSGGAGGYEKLFF. CDR3 coding DNA: TGTGCCAGCAGCTCAGGAGGAGCAGGGGGCTATGAAAAACTGTTTTTT. Complete variable domain (other parts from reference TRBV9 and TRBJ1-4): DSGVTQTPKHLITATGQRVTLRCSPRSGDLSVYWYQQSLDQGLQFLIQYYNGEERAKGNILERFSAQQFPDLHSELNLSSLELGDSALYFCASSSGGAGGYEKLFFGSGTQLSVL.

The chain uses TRBV4-2 and TRBJ2-3; D gene ambiguous. The CDR3 spans 15 residues. The V end was cut by 0 bases, the J end by 0 bases, with 7 bases between. CDR1 is LGHNA, CDR2 YNFKEQ, per germline. DNA of the CDR3: TGTGCCAGCAGCCAAGAAGCCAGCAGCACAGATACGCAGTATTTT. It codes for CASSQEASSTDTQYF.

V is TRBV5-4 and J is TRBJ2-2; 11 bases align to TRBD1. The germline V gene encodes CDR1 SGHNT and CDR2 YYREEE (reference sequence). Trimming at V came to 4 bases and at J to 3 bases, leaving 5 bases not matched to a gene. The CDR3 is made up of 16 amino acids. The CDR3 region is CASSPDRGLDTGELFF. CDR3 nucleotides: TGTGCCAGCAGCCCGGACAGGGGGCTTGACACCGGGGAGCTGTTTTTT.

The gene calls are TRBV7-9 and TRBJ2-7; no reliable D call. The CDR3 loop spans 13 amino acids. Trimming removed 5 bases from V and 2 bases from J, with 10 bases in between. Per germline, CDR1 SEHNR and CDR2 FQNEAQ (reference sequence). CDR3 protein: CASSVGLPYEQYF. CDR3 DNA: TGTGCCAGCAGCGTCGGCCTCCCCTACGAGCAGTACTTC.

V usage is TRBV5-4 and J usage is TRBJ2-2; no clear D. Trimming left V 0 bases short and J 6 bases short, with 9 bases between. The germline V gene has CDR1 SGHNT and CDR2 YYREEE (reference sequence). This CDR3 has 14 residues. The CDR3 sequence is CASSLELQSGELFF. The DNA for the CDR3 is TGTGCCAGCAGCTTGGAGCTTCAGTCCGGGGAGCTGTTTTTT.

This chain uses TRBV14 with TRBJ2-1; TRBD2 matches 12 bases. Germline CDR1 is SGHDN and CDR2 is FVKESK. The CDR3 is 15 residues long. The V and J ends lost 5 bases and 6 bases, in that order; junction bases with no gene match: 5. The CDR3 DNA sequence: TGTGCCAGCAGCACGACTAGCGGGAGCTTCAATGAGCAGTTCTTC. Translation: CASSTTSGSFNEQFF.

The chain links TRBV27 to TRBJ2-1; 8 nucleotides agree with TRBD1. The junction had 4 bases not matched to a gene; V was cut back by 2 bases and J by 7 bases. The CDR3 spans 14 residues. CDR1 and CDR2 (germline): MNHEY, SMNVEV (reference sequence). CDR3 sequence reads: CASSLRRTGNEQFF. DNA for the CDR3: TGTGCCAGCAGTTTACGCCGGACAGGGAATGAGCAGTTCTTC.

This clone has a handful of counts. The CDR3 DNA reads TGTGCTTCGTCCGCGGGGGACAGCTCCTACAATGAGCAGTTCTTC. Protein: CASSAGDSSYNEQFF. The chain has TRBV19 and TRBJ2-1, with D tentatively TRBD1 or TRBD2 (7 bases each). Germline CDR1 and CDR2: LNHDA and SQIVND (reference sequence). The CDR3 runs to 15 residues.

This clone was seen only a few times. J is TRBJ2-7 and V is TRBV18; D possibly matches TRBD1 or TRBD2 (6 bases each). The CDR3 loop spans 14 amino acids. The V gene lost 3 bases and the J gene lost 3 bases, with 12 bases spanning the gap. The germline CDR1 and CDR2 sequences are KGHSH and LQKENI. In DNA, the CDR3 is TGTGCCAGCTCACCGCCAGGGGAGGTCTACGAGCAGTACTTC. Its protein product is CASSPPGEVYEQYF. Full variable domain (remainder filled in from reference TRBV18 and TRBJ2-7): NAGVMQNPRHLVRRRGQEARLRCSPMKGHSHVYWYRQLPEEGLKFMVYLQKENIIDESGMPKERFSAEFPKEGPSILRIQQVVRGDSAAYFCASSPPGEVYEQYFGPGTRLTVT.

The CDR3 region is CASSSPGLTSGNTIYF. CDR3 nucleotides: TGTGCCAGCAGCTCACCAGGACTGACCTCTGGAAACACCATATATTTT. The V call is TRBV7-9, the J call TRBJ1-3, with D hard to call. The V gene's germline CDR1 is SEHNR and CDR2 FQNEAQ (reference sequence). The CDR3 length is 16 residues. Trimming removed 4 bases from V and 0 bases from J, with 13 bases in between.

V and J are TRBV10-3 and TRBJ2-2; 9 nucleotides align to TRBD2. CDR1 is ENHRY and CDR2 is SYGVKD in the germline V gene. This CDR3 has 16 residues. After removal of 6 bases from V and 2 bases from J, the junction contained 7 bases not matched to a gene. The CDR3 nucleotides are TGTGCCATCAGAATAGCGGGAGCGGGTAACACCGGGGAGCTGTTTTTT. This translates into CAIRIAGAGNTGELFF.

The chain carries TRBV21-1 and TRBJ2-3. TRBV21-1 is deemed a pseudogene. The CDR3 loop spans 15 amino acids. CDR3 in amino acids: CASSKMAESTDTQYF. CDR3 DNA: TGTGCCAGCAGCAAAATGGCAGAGAGCACAGATACGCAGTATTTT.

The chain recombines TRBV28 with TRBJ1-5, with D possibly matching TRBD1 (6 bases). The germline V gene has CDR1 MDHEN and CDR2 SYDVKM. The V gene lost 1 base and the J gene lost 3 bases, with 22 bases spanning the gap. CDR3 length: 19 residues. CDR3 loop: CASSLFPEQGIGTNQPQHF. The CDR3 DNA is TGTGCCAGCAGTTTATTCCCCGAACAGGGTATTGGGACCAATCAGCCCCAGCATTTT.

The J gene is TRBJ1-4, the V gene TRBV5-4; no firm D call. CDR1 and CDR2 from the germline V gene are SGHNT and YYREEE (reference sequence). Trimming pared 4 bases from V and 4 bases from J, leaving 11 bases between. This CDR3 comprises 14 residues. The CDR3 loop reads CASSTTPDNEKLFF. The CDR3 coding sequence is TGTGCCAGCAGCACCACTCCGGATAATGAAAAACTGTTTTTT.

The V and J genes are TRBV18 and TRBJ2-5; 11 nucleotides align to TRBD2. The CDR3 extends over 14 amino acids. V lost 5 bases to trimming and J lost 6 bases; unmatched junction nucleotides: 5. Germline lookup yields CDR1 KGHSH and CDR2 LQKENI. This CDR3 is CASSELAGGQTQYF. CDR3 DNA: TGTGCCAGCTCAGAGCTAGCGGGAGGCCAGACCCAGTACTTC.

The chain joins TRBV4-2 to TRBJ2-7; 7 positions agree with TRBD2. This CDR3 contains 15 residues. Germline lookup yields CDR1 LGHNA and CDR2 YNFKEQ. Trimming at V came to 3 bases and at J to 3 bases, leaving 8 bases not matched to a gene. Written as DNA, the CDR3 is TGTGCCAGCAGCCATAAAGCGGGAACAAGCTACGAGCAGTACTTC. Translated, it gives CASSHKAGTSYEQYF.

This rearrangement joins TRBV29-1 to TRBJ1-2; no firm D call. Germline V gene data show CDR1 as SQVTM and CDR2 as ANQGSEA. There are 12 residues in the CDR3. Trimming took 0 bases from V and 2 from J, leaving 4 bases between them. The CDR3 DNA reads TGCAGCGTTGAAGACAAGAACTATGGCTACACCTTC. It specifies CSVEDKNYGYTF.